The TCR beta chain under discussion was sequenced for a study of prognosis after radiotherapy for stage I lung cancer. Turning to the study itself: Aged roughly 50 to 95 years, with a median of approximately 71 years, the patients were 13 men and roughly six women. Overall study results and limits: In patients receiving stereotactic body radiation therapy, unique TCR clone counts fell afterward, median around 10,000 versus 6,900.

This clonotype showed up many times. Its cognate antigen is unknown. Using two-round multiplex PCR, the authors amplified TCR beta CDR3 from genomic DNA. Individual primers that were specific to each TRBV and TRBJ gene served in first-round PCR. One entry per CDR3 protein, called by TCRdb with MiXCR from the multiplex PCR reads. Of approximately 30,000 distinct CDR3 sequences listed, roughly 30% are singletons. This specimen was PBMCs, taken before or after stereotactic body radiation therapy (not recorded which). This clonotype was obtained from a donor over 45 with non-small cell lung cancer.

Here the CDR3 reads CASSLSGIYEQYF. In DNA, the CDR3 is TGTGCCAGCAGCTTATCTGGAATTTACGAGCAGTACTTC. The chain carries TRBV13 and TRBJ2-7; D unclear. The V end lost 2 bases, the J end lost 4 bases, and 9 bases lay between the germline ends. Germline lookup yields CDR1 PRHDT and CDR2 FYEKMQ (reference sequence). The CDR3 spans 13 residues.